The 2 T cell receptor beta chains below all came from one sample that was sequenced in a study of cytomegalovirus exposure and HLA in healthy donors. It was with 60 Vbeta and 13 Jbeta primers that the PCR ran. Some clones are missing from TCRdb's copy, which holds only in-frame ones; the method was immunoSEQ multiplex PCR. The listing contains some 110,000 clones. Sequencing was performed on PBMCs. Receptors were obtained from a man in his forties in good health and CMV-seropositive.

The chain joins TRBV19 to TRBJ2-1; 10 nucleotides align to TRBD1. After removal of 5 bases from V and 14 bases from J, the junction contained 12 bases not matched to a gene. Germline CDR1 LNHDA, CDR2 SQIVND (reference sequence). The CDR3 extends over 14 amino acids. CDR3 amino acids: CASSGGTGVLMKFF. The DNA for the CDR3 is TGTGCCAGTAGTGGGGGGACAGGGGTTCTAATGAAGTTCTTC.

The chain combines TRBV5-1 with TRBJ2-7, with TRBD1 matching over 7 bases. The CDR3 has 13 residues. Per the germline V gene, CDR1 is SGHRS and CDR2 is YFSETQ. Losses at the gene ends were 4 bases for V and 3 bases for J; bases not matched to a gene: 4. The CDR3 loop is CASSRDSYYEQYF. The CDR3, as DNA: TGCGCCAGCAGCCGGGACAGCTACTACGAGCAGTACTTC.